The rows below give T cell receptor beta chains drawn from one sample of a study of OX40 agonist ivuxolimab in advanced cancers. Clones were read by immunoSEQ multiplex PCR, and TCRdb kept only the in-frame ones, dropping some. This table holds some 90,000 clones, about 89% found once. This specimen consisted of CD4+ or CD8+ T cells sorted from blood, obtained in a trial of the OX40 agonist ivuxolimab. These receptors all come from an adult with an advanced solid tumor such as melanoma, head and neck, liver or kidney cancer. CDR3s include the opening cysteine and the closing phenylalanine or tryptophan. A D gene is named only where the DNA matches it firmly. Size tells how often a clone was seen (once, few, many) or the class of an expanded clone, and some rows leave it out.

V	J	D	size	DNA	CDR3
TRBV5-1	TRBJ2-7	NA	few	TGCGCCAGCAGCTTAGGGGGGAGCAGCTCCTACGAGCAGTACTTC	CASSLGGSSSYEQYF
TRBV5-4	TRBJ2-7	NA	once	TGTGCCAGCAGCTCAGCGTCAGGGTCCGCGGTTGGCGAGCAGTACTTC	CASSSASGSAVGEQYF
TRBV30	TRBJ1-5	NA	NA	TGTGCCTGGAGTCCAGGGGCCCAGCCCCAGCATTTT	CAWSPGAQPQHF
TRBV30	TRBJ1-5	NA	NA	TGTGCCTGGAGTTACATCGGGAATCAGCCCCAGCATTTT	CAWSYIGNQPQHF
TRBV29-1	TRBJ2-1	NA	few	TGCAGCGCCAACCCGGGAACCACTAATAATGAGCAGTTCTTC	CSANPGTTNNEQFF
TRBV5-4	TRBJ2-2	TRBD2	NA	TGTGCCAGCAGCCCCGGGACTAGCGGGAGGGCGGGAAAAAAAACCGGGGAGCTGTTTTTT	CASSPGTSGRAGKKTGELFF
TRBV9	TRBJ1-4	NA	NA	TGTGCCAGCAGCGTAGAGGGATCGGTGGGTGAAAAACTGTTTTTT	CASSVEGSVGEKLFF
TRBV5-1	TRBJ1-5	NA	few	TGCGCCAGCAGCTTGGGGACAGATTCCGCCCAGCATTTT	CASSLGTDSAQHF
TRBV5-1	TRBJ2-4	TRBD1	NA	TGCGCCAGCAGCTTCGGGGACAGCAAAAACATTCAGTACTTC	CASSFGDSKNIQYF
TRBV5-4	TRBJ2-3	TRBD1	NA	TGTGCCAGCAGCTTGGATGGGCTAGGGGGCCCCACAGATACGCAGTATTTT	CASSLDGLGGPTDTQYF
TRBV30	TRBJ1-5	TRBD1	NA	TGTGCCTGGAGTCCCGGGACAGGATATTCTAGCAATCAGCCCCAGCATTTT	CAWSPGTGYSSNQPQHF
TRBV18	TRBJ1-6	TRBD1	NA	TGTGCCAGCTCACCATCCGGACAGGGTTTAAGCTCACCCCTCCACTTT	CASSPSGQGLSSPLHF
TRBV30	TRBJ1-3	NA	NA	TGTGCCTGGAGGGCAGCCTCTGGAAACACCATATATTTT	CAWRAASGNTIYF
TRBV11-1	TRBJ2-7	NA	NA	TGTGCCAGAGGAGGGGACCCAACCTACGAGCAGTACTTC	CARGGDPTYEQYF
TRBV9	TRBJ1-1	NA	few	TGTGCCAGCAGCGTAGCAGCTAACACTGAAGCTTTCTTT	CASSVAANTEAFF
TRBV10-3	TRBJ1-1	TRBD1	NA	TGTGCCATCAACCACGGGACAGGGGATGGGGAAGCTTTCTTT	CAINHGTGDGEAFF
TRBV7-9	TRBJ2-7	NA	NA	TGTGCCAGCAGCCATAGAAGGGGAAGGCGCTACGAGCAGTACTTC	CASSHRRGRRYEQYF
TRBV7-2	TRBJ1-4	NA	NA	TGTGCCAGCAGCTTACTGGCAGGGGTGGCGGAAAAACTGTTTTTT	CASSLLAGVAEKLFF
TRBV20-1	TRBJ2-1	NA	NA	TGCAGTGCCGAGGGATACAATGAGCAGTTCTTC	CSAEGYNEQFF
TRBV11-3	TRBJ2-1	TRBD2	NA	TGTGCCAGCAGCTTAGTACTAGCGGGAACAAGGGAGCAGTTCTTC	CASSLVLAGTREQFF
TRBV7-3	TRBJ1-3	TRBD1	NA	TGTGCCAGCAGCTCGCAGGGGGCGGCTGGAAACACCATATATTTT	CASSSQGAAGNTIYF
TRBV29-1	TRBJ2-3	NA	few	TGCAGCGTTGATTTTGGTGTTCAGTTGAGGGGTACAGATACGCAGTATTTT	CSVDFGVQLRGTDTQYF
TRBV19	TRBJ2-1	TRBD1	once	TGTGCCAGCCGGGACAGGGGCTACAATGAGCAGTTCTTC	CASRDRGYNEQFF
TRBV7-2	TRBJ2-7	NA	NA	TGTGCCAGCAGCTTAGATATAGGGGTGTCCTACGAGCAGTACTTC	CASSLDIGVSYEQYF
TRBV11-2	TRBJ2-1	NA	NA	TGTGCCAGCAGCTTTAGACTAACCAATGAGCAGTTCTTC	CASSFRLTNEQFF
TRBV19	TRBJ2-2	TRBD2	NA	TGTGCCAGTAAGAAGCTAGCGGGGACCGGGGAGCTGTTTTTT	CASKKLAGTGELFF
TRBV5-1	TRBJ2-5	TRBD2	NA	TGCGCCAGCAGCTTAGCGGGAGCGGGGGAGACCCAGTACTTC	CASSLAGAGETQYF
TRBV6-6	TRBJ2-7	TRBD1	NA	TGTGCCAGCAGTTACCTGACAGGGGGCTACGAGCAGTACTTC	CASSYLTGGYEQYF
TRBV5-5	TRBJ2-5	TRBD2	NA	TGTGCCAGCAGCCGAACTCGGACTAGCGGGAGTTGGGAAGAGACCCAGTACTTC	CASSRTRTSGSWEETQYF
TRBV2	TRBJ1-5	TRBD1	NA	TGTGCCAGCACCCGGGACAGAGCTTATAGCAATCAGCCCCAGCATTTT	CASTRDRAYSNQPQHF
TRBV9	TRBJ2-3	NA	NA	TGTGCCAGCAGCGAACGGTGGAGCACAGATACGCAGTATTTT	CASSERWSTDTQYF
TRBV6-1	TRBJ2-1	TRBD2	few	TGTGCCAGCACCTCGGGACTAGCGGGCAATGAGCAGTTCTTC	CASTSGLAGNEQFF
TRBV30	TRBJ2-5	NA	NA	TGTGCCTGGAGTGTAGCTAGCCGCCAAGAGACCCAGTACTTC	CAWSVASRQETQYF
TRBV10-2	TRBJ1-1	NA	NA	TGCGCCAGCAGTGAGTCGGGCGGAGAAGCTTTCTTT	CASSESGGEAFF
TRBV7-9	TRBJ2-1	NA	NA	TGTGCCAGCAGCTTACTGGTCCTTTACAATGAGCAGTTCTTC	CASSLLVLYNEQFF
TRBV12-2	TRBJ2-1	NA	once	TGTGCAAGTCGCTTAGTTCTAGCGGGCAACACCAACGACAATGAGCAGTTCTTC	CASRLVLAGNTNDNEQFF
TRBV30	TRBJ2-6	TRBD1	NA	TGTGCCTGCCAGGGGGCTGGGGCCAACGTCCTGACTTTC	CACQGAGANVLTF
TRBV10-1	TRBJ2-5	NA	NA	TGCGCCAGCAGCGCGGGCCAGGCCCCGGGGACCCAGTACTTC	CASSAGQAPGTQYF
TRBV27	TRBJ2-7	TRBD1	NA	TGTGCCAGCAGTTTATCGGGGACAGGTGTCCAGCAGTACTTC	CASSLSGTGVQQYF
TRBV30	TRBJ2-7	TRBD1	NA	TGTGCCTACTCGGGACAGGGGACCCACGAGCAGTACTTC	CAYSGQGTHEQYF
TRBV7-9	TRBJ2-1	TRBD2	NA	TGTGCCAGCAGCGCAAACCTAGCGGGAGCTTACAATGAGCAGTTCTTC	CASSANLAGAYNEQFF
TRBV5-1	TRBJ1-1	NA	NA	TGCGCCAGCAGCCCCCGGACAGACATGAACACTGAAGCTTTCTTT	CASSPRTDMNTEAFF
TRBV28	TRBJ2-5	NA	NA	TGTGCCAGCGCGACTCCGGTGGAGACCCAGTACTTC	CASATPVETQYF
TRBV18	TRBJ2-3	NA	NA	TGTGCCAGCTCACCGTTGGGGTTACCAGATACGCAGTATTTT	CASSPLGLPDTQYF
TRBV5-6	TRBJ1-3	TRBD1	NA	TGTGCCAGCAGCGGATGGACAGGGACACCTGGAAACACCATATATTTT	CASSGWTGTPGNTIYF
TRBV9	TRBJ1-4	NA	NA	TGTGCCAGCAGCGTAGGGAGGGGGATAAATGAAAAACTGTTTTTT	CASSVGRGINEKLFF
TRBV11-3	TRBJ1-3	TRBD1	NA	TGTGCCAGCAGCCAGGGGGCCCGGTCTGGAAACACCATATATTTT	CASSQGARSGNTIYF